This TCR beta chain was retrieved from a study of CD8 T cells in ankylosing spondylitis. General observations from the study: The clones that were linked to disease were reported to be significantly enriched in matched synovial fluid samples from ankylosing spondylitis patients. Reactive arthritis synovial fluid and blood were previously reported to contain some motif variants. For ankylosing spondylitis blood, a TCR beta motif of about 8 highly homologous variants appeared characteristic. In peripheral blood, disease-linked CD8+ clones occurred at relatively low frequencies.

Quantitative molecular-barcoded 5'-RACE generated the TCR beta libraries. TCRdb used MiXCR to reprocess the 5' RACE reads, holding one entry per CDR3 protein. The data contain under 850,000 distinct CDR3 sequences, roughly 19% of them singletons. Germline-derived CDR1 and CDR2 are LNHDA and SQIVND (reference sequence). This CDR3 comprises 14 residues. V lost 5 bases to trimming and J lost 4 bases, with 12 bases between them. Regarding this clonotype: The antigen remains undetermined.

This receptor was obtained from a male donor with ankylosing spondylitis. V gene TRBV19 combines with J gene TRBJ1-5; D perhaps matches TRBD1 (5 bases). The sample taken for sequencing was blood, either unsorted or a sorted T cell fraction (not recorded which). CDR3 DNA: TGTGCCAGTAGTGCCGGGACGGAGAATCAGCCCCAGCATTTT. Translated, it gives CASSAGTENQPQHF.